One and the same sample provided the 13 T cell receptor beta chains below, sequenced in a study of tumor-infiltrating lymphocytes in primary liver carcinoma (dated by TCRdb to 2015 to 2018). The sequencer was an Illumina HiSeq 2500. TCRbeta-specific cDNA was reverse-transcribed from about 500 ng total RNA using a constant-region primer and ProtoScript II reverse transcriptase. The TCRbeta libraries were prepared through three rounds of nested multiplex PCR following a slightly modified ARM-PCR procedure. Multiplex TRBV1-TRBV30 forward primers and a Cbeta reverse primer were used in the first two PCR rounds, each of which was run for 10 cycles. The public reads were run again by TCRdb, first through fastp at Q25 and then through MiXCR, and only productive beta chains were kept. For every CDR3 protein sequence, its rows merge into one entry that carries the most common genes and DNA. Recorded for this sample are fewer than 400,000 distinct CDR3 sequences; around three fifths of them occurred a single time. Of the sample, more than 15% is held by the ten largest clones.

Blood RNA was extracted from unsorted whole blood with TRIzol reagent; germline DNA came from the DNeasy Blood & Tissue kit. The specimen sequenced was peripheral blood. The receptors come from a woman younger than 45 with primary liver carcinoma and hepatitis B virus infection.

The chain recombines TRBV7-2 with TRBJ1-6, with D possibly being TRBD1 (6 bases). This CDR3 has 15 residues. Looked up from germline, CDR1 is SGHTA and CDR2 is FQGNSA. V lost 7 bases, J lost 8 bases, and 18 bases lay in between. The CDR3 reads CASNLYGGGDSPLHF. The CDR3 DNA sequence: TGTGCCAGCAACCTTTACGGGGGCGGGGATTCACCCCTCCACTTT. The variable domain in full, completed from reference TRBV7-2 and TRBJ1-6, reads GAGVSQSPSNKVTEKGKDVELRCDPISGHTALYWYRQSLGQGLEFLIYFQGNSAPDKSGLPSDRFSAERTGGSVSTLTIQRTQQEDSAVYLCASNLYGGGDSPLHFGNGTRLTVT.

The chain joins TRBV11-2 to TRBJ1-2; D gene uncertain. Germline V CDR1 and CDR2: SGHAT, FQNNGV. The CDR3 loop spans 14 amino acids. V was cut by 1 base and J by 11 bases, with 17 bases left in between. CDR3: CASSLAFMFGGYTF. CDR3 DNA sequence: TGTGCCAGCAGCTTAGCATTCATGTTTGGCGGGTACACCTTC.

A word on this clonotype: A read error is possible here, since a much larger clone lies one base away. The chain employs TRBV4-1 and TRBJ1-1, with D possibly matching TRBD1 (5 bases). The V gene lost 1 base and the J gene lost 1 base, with 10 bases spanning the gap. The CDR3 is made up of 15 amino acids. The germline gives CDR1 MGHRA, CDR2 YSYEKL. For the CDR3, the DNA is TGCGCCAGCAGCCAAGTCGGGGGAAAGAACACTGAAGCTTTCTTT. Protein product: CASSQVGGKNTEAFF.

In its sample, this clonotype was seen many times. V usage is TRBV12-3 or TRBV12-4 and J usage is TRBJ2-1; tentatively, D is TRBD2 (6 bases). The V and J ends lost 4 bases and 6 bases respectively, with 16 bases between them. CDR3 size: 15 residues. For the CDR3, the DNA is TGTGCCAGCAGTTGGGGGGACGCCTGGGGCAATGAGCAGTTCTTC. It encodes CASSWGDAWGNEQFF.

This clonotype was seen many times. The chain carries TRBV12-5 and TRBJ1-1; maybe TRBD1 (5 bases). CDR3 size: 13 residues. Germline loops: CDR1 LGHNT, CDR2 FRNRAP. The germline V and J ends were trimmed by 4 bases and 6 bases, with 12 bases remaining between them. CDR3 DNA: TGTGCTAGTGGTTACTCAGGGTTCCCTGAAGCTTTCTTT. Protein: CASGYSGFPEAFF. Full variable domain (rest looked up from reference TRBV12-5 and TRBJ1-1): DARVTQTPRHKVTEMGQEVTMRCQPILGHNTVFWYRQTMMQGLELLAYFRNRAPLDDSGMPKDRFSAEMPDATLATLKIQPSEPRDSAVYFCASGYSGFPEAFFGQGTRLTVV.

The CDR3 region has the DNA TGTACCAACAGCTTAGCTCTAGGGACCCAGTACTTC. It translates to CTNSLALGTQYF. The chain employs TRBV11-3 and TRBJ2-5, with unresolved D. Germline V gives CDR1 SGHNT, CDR2 YENEEA. CDR3 length equals 12 residues.

Concerning this clonotype itself: A much bigger clone sits one base away, suggesting this may be a read error. V usage is TRBV11-2 and J usage is TRBJ1-1; D perhaps matches TRBD1 (6 bases). CDR3 length: 16 amino acids. Trimming took 1 base from V and 0 from J, leaving 12 bases between them. Germline CDR1 SGHAT, CDR2 FQNNGV. CDR3: CASSLGGGLMNTEAFF. The CDR3 DNA follows: TGTGCCAGCAGCTTAGGGGGGGGCCTTATGAACACTGAAGCTTTCTTT.

The chain employs TRBV6-1 and TRBJ2-7, with 8 bases lining up with TRBD2. This CDR3 contains 13 residues. V gave up 9 bases and J gave up 2 bases; unmatched junction bases: 6. Germline CDR1 MNHNS, CDR2 SASEGT. CDR3 bases: TGTGCCAGTCGGACTAGCAGGACCTACGAGCAGTACTTC. It is translated as CASRTSRTYEQYF.

The chain recombines TRBV10-2 with TRBJ2-3, with D maybe TRBD2 (5 bases). CDR1 is WSHSY and CDR2 is SAAADI in the germline V gene. V was pared by 8 bases and J by 4 bases, with 16 bases between. This CDR3 has 14 residues. CDR3 residues: CASGSGVGPDTQYF. CDR3 nucleotides: TGCGCCAGCGGTTCCGGGGTCGGGCCAGATACGCAGTATTTT.

In the case of this clonotype: A junction end diverges from the germline sequence, so it may reflect a read error. In DNA form, the CDR3 reads TGTGCCAGCAGATTAGCGCTCCTCCTCACAGATACGCAGTATTTC. This codes for CASRLALLLTDTQYF. The rearrangement joins TRBV11-2 to TRBJ2-3; a weak D match, TRBD2 (5 bases). Germline V gene lookup returns CDR1 SGHAT and CDR2 FQNNGV. This CDR3 region has 15 residues.

This rearrangement joins TRBV6-5 to TRBJ2-5; TRBD2 might be the D (5 bases). Trimming removed 6 bases at V and 9 bases at J, with 17 bases between. In germline, CDR1 is MNHEY, CDR2 SVGAGI. CDR3 size: 13 residues. This CDR3 reads CASSAAYPGAQYF. In DNA form, the CDR3 reads TGTGCCAGCAGCGCCGCCTATCCCGGGGCCCAGTACTTC.

In the case of this clonotype: A single base separates this from a much larger clone, so it may be a read error. The J gene is TRBJ2-7, the V gene TRBV5-6; D is undetermined. Trimming cost V 1 base and J 2 bases, with 10 bases left between them. Germline assignment: CDR1 SGHDT and CDR2 YYEEEE. CDR3 length equals 14 residues. CDR3 nucleotide sequence: TGTGCCAGCAGCTTGACAGAGCCCCCCTACGAGCAGTACTTC. It translates to CASSLTEPPYEQYF.

This clonotype has at least ten counts. The V and J genes are TRBV6-5 and TRBJ1-1; D is ambiguous. The CDR3 sequence is 13 residues long. Germline V gene lookup returns CDR1 MNHEY and CDR2 SVGAGI. Trimming took off 2 bases at V and 0 bases at J, with 4 bases between the two ends. Here the CDR3 reads CASSYGMNTEAFF. In DNA form, the CDR3 reads TGTGCCAGCAGTTACGGGATGAACACTGAAGCTTTCTTT.